These 13 T cell receptor beta chains were sequenced from one sample in a study of cytomegalovirus exposure and HLA in healthy donors. The PCR ran on 60 Vbeta and 13 Jbeta primers. Sequencing was performed with immunoSEQ multiplex PCR; in TCRdb, only in-frame clones are kept and a portion is missing. The table shows 150,000 to 200,000 clones, with 76% occurring only once. Material for sequencing was PBMCs. These receptor sequences come from a woman in her 30s in good health and CMV-seropositive.

V usage is TRBV4-3 and J usage is TRBJ2-3, with TRBD2 matching over 10 bases. Germline assignment: CDR1 LGHNA and CDR2 YSLEER. Losses at the gene ends were 3 bases for V and 2 bases for J; bases not matched to a gene: 5. This CDR3 region has 16 residues. The CDR3: CASSQASGGLTDTQYF. The CDR3 nucleotides are TGCGCCAGCAGCCAGGCTAGCGGGGGCCTCACAGATACGCAGTATTTT.

V gene TRBV28 combines with J gene TRBJ2-7; 8 positions agree with TRBD1. Germline CDR1 is MDHEN and CDR2 is SYDVKM. The junction had 2 bases not matched to a gene; V was cut back by 2 bases and J by 2 bases. The CDR3 runs to 14 residues. The CDR3 region has the DNA TGTGCCAGCAGTTTAGGGACAGGAGCCTACGAGCAGTACTTC. Protein: CASSLGTGAYEQYF.

The V and J genes are TRBV29-1 and TRBJ2-3; D is possibly TRBD2 (5 bases). The germline V gene has CDR1 SQVTM and CDR2 ANQGSEA. This CDR3 has 14 residues. Trimming stripped 6 bases from V and 0 bases from J, with 13 bases between. The CDR3 bases are TGCAGCGTGGGCGGGTTTACTAGCACAGATACGCAGTATTTT. The encoded protein is CSVGGFTSTDTQYF.

The chain uses TRBV29-1 and TRBJ1-1; D unclear. V lost 4 bases and J lost 2, with 11 bases in between. The germline V gene encodes CDR1 SQVTM and CDR2 ANQGSEA. This CDR3 has 13 amino acids. The CDR3 DNA follows: TGCAGCGTTGTGGACGGGGAAAACACTGAAGCTTTCTTT. This sequence encodes CSVVDGENTEAFF.

The rearrangement links TRBV9 to TRBJ2-3; 13 nucleotides match TRBD2. Trimming at V came to 4 bases and at J to 3 bases, leaving 2 bases not matched to a gene. Germline CDR1 SGDLS, CDR2 YYNGEE. The CDR3 has 15 residues. CDR3 sequence (DNA): TGTGCCAGCAGCACACTAGCGGGGGGGACAGATACGCAGTATTTT. Amino acid sequence: CASSTLAGGTDTQYF.

This chain connects TRBV18 to TRBJ2-5, with D unclear. The germline V and J ends were trimmed by 0 bases and 5 bases, with 10 bases remaining between them. This CDR3 is 14 amino acids long. Germline loops: CDR1 KGHSH, CDR2 LQKENI. The CDR3 coding sequence is TGTGCCAGCTCACCACCGTACAGTCTGGAGACCCAGTACTTC. It yields the protein CASSPPYSLETQYF.

This chain uses TRBV2 with TRBJ1-4, with D tentatively TRBD1 (6 bases). The CDR3 has 14 amino acids. V lost 5 bases, J lost 2 bases, and 9 bases lay in between. Germline CDR1 SNHLY, CDR2 FYNNEI. DNA for the CDR3: TGTGCCAGCAGTAACAGGGCGACTAATGAAAAACTGTTTTTT. This encodes CASSNRATNEKLFF.

The chain carries TRBV4-2 and TRBJ1-2; 10 bases map to TRBD1. The germline V gene has CDR1 LGHNA and CDR2 YNFKEQ. J was trimmed by 3 bases and V by 0 bases; bases with no gene match: 1. The CDR3 totals 15 residues. The CDR3 protein is CASSQEGQGYYGYTF. The CDR3, as DNA: TGTGCCAGCAGCCAAGAGGGACAGGGGTACTATGGCTACACCTTC.

The rearrangement joins TRBV6-1 to TRBJ2-7; possible D gene TRBD1, 5 bases. Trimming shortened V by 7 bases and J by 0 bases, and 16 bases separated the two germline ends. The CDR3 consists of 15 residues. Germline lookup yields CDR1 MNHNS and CDR2 SASEGT. The CDR3 loop reads CASTLQAASSYEQYF. As DNA, the CDR3 is TGTGCCAGCACTTTACAGGCAGCGAGCTCCTACGAGCAGTACTTC.

This rearrangement joins TRBV19 to TRBJ2-5; 7 bases map to TRBD1. There are 13 residues in the CDR3. The germline gives CDR1 LNHDA, CDR2 SQIVND (reference sequence). The V segment lost 6 bases and the J segment 4 bases; nucleotides outside the gene matches: 5. This CDR3 reads CASRGEGAETQYF. The CDR3 DNA is TGTGCCAGTAGGGGAGAGGGGGCAGAGACCCAGTACTTC. The whole variable domain, remainder taken from reference TRBV19 and TRBJ2-5, is DGGITQSPKYLFRKEGQNVTLSCEQNLNHDAMYWYRQDPGQGLRLIYYSQIVNDFQKGDIAEGYSVSREKKESFPLTVTSAQKNPTAFYLCASRGEGAETQYFGPGTRLLVL.

This clone was recorded a few times. As DNA, the CDR3 is TGTGCCAGCAGTTTTGGGACAGTATTGAATTCACCCCTCCACTTT. It specifies CASSFGTVLNSPLHF. This chain joins TRBV28 and TRBJ1-6; 7 nucleotides match TRBD1. V dropped 3 bases and J dropped 7; count of bases not matched to a gene: 6. CDR3 length equals 15 residues. The germline gives CDR1 MDHEN, CDR2 SYDVKM.

The chain recombines TRBV2 with TRBJ2-7; no clear D. Germline values: CDR1 SNHLY, CDR2 FYNNEI. The CDR3 is 13 residues long. V gave up 2 bases and J gave up 0 bases, with 5 bases separating them. In nucleotides, the CDR3 is TGTGCCAGCAGTGAACCGAGCTCCTACGAGCAGTACTTC. It codes for CASSEPSSYEQYF. Based on the CDR3 plus reference TRBV2 and TRBJ2-7, the full variable domain is EPEVTQTPSHQVTQMGQEVILRCVPISNHLYFYWYRQILGQKVEFLVSFYNNEISEKSEIFDDQFSVERPDGSNFTLKIRSTKLEDSAMYFCASSEPSSYEQYFGPGTRLTVT.

The J gene is TRBJ2-1, the V gene TRBV4-2; perhaps TRBD2 as D (7 bases). Germline V gives CDR1 LGHNA, CDR2 YNFKEQ. This CDR3 is 16 amino acids long. Trimming stripped 4 bases from V and 7 bases from J, with 20 bases between. The CDR3 sequence: CASSRGEGGGRNEQFF. The DNA of the CDR3 is TGTGCCAGCAGCCGAGGGGAGGGGGGGGGCCGAAATGAGCAGTTCTTC.